These 10 T cell receptor beta chains share one sample of origin, sequenced in a study of CD8+ T cells in alopecia areata. This sample's treatment: oral pan-JAK inhibitor, 5-10 mg twice daily. Sequencing templates came from extracted RNA that was reverse transcribed into cDNA. Sequencing was performed with immunoSEQ multiplex PCR; in TCRdb, only in-frame clones are kept and a portion is missing. The repertoire consists of approximately 110,000 clones, with 56% occurring once and the leading ten covering approximately 3.6%. The material was CD4+ T cells sorted from blood, obtained at week 24, from a patient treated with tofacitinib. The receptors originated from a human donor with alopecia areata.

The rearrangement uses TRBV5-1 and TRBJ2-3, with 9 bases fitting TRBD1. V gave up 0 bases and J gave up 0 bases; unmatched junction bases: 2. Germline lookup yields CDR1 SGHRS and CDR2 YFSETQ. This CDR3 has 16 residues. CDR3 sequence: CASSLAGQGSTDTQYF. CDR3 nucleotides: TGCGCCAGCAGCTTGGCGGGACAGGGTAGCACAGATACGCAGTATTTT. The entire variable domain, with the rest obtained from reference TRBV5-1 and TRBJ2-3, is as follows: KAGVTQTPRYLIKTRGQQVTLSCSPISGHRSVSWYQQTPGQGLQFLFEYFSETQRNKGNFPGRFSGRQFSNSRSEMNVSTLELGDSALYLCASSLAGQGSTDTQYFGPGTRLTVL.

The rearrangement links TRBV7-9 to TRBJ2-7; D not certain. The CDR3 has 11 amino acids. Trimming left V 6 bases short and J 7 bases short, with 10 bases between. Germline assignment: CDR1 SEHNR and CDR2 FQNEAQ (reference sequence). CDR3 bases: TGTGCCAGCAGACAAGGTCGGGAGCAGTACTTC. Protein sequence: CASRQGREQYF.

The chain is built from TRBV29-1 and TRBJ2-7, with 9 bases aligning to TRBD1. The CDR3 runs 12 residues. Looked up from germline, CDR1 is SQVTM and CDR2 is ANQGSEA. The V segment lost 8 bases and the J segment 6 bases; nucleotides outside the gene matches: 8. CDR3 nucleotide sequence: TGCAGCACACGGACAGGGGTGGCCGAGCAGTACTTC. Translating gives CSTRTGVAEQYF.

CDR3 loop: CASSPLPRQGETQYF. The CDR3 DNA reads as TGTGCCAGCAGTCCCCTCCCGCGACAGGGGGAGACCCAGTACTTC. The chain combines TRBV27 with TRBJ2-5; 8 nucleotides align to TRBD1. Germline-derived CDR1 and CDR2 are MNHEY and SMNVEV (reference sequence). With V trimmed by 5 bases and J by 5 bases, 10 bases remained unmatched. The CDR3 runs to 15 residues.

The chain employs TRBV9 and TRBJ2-3; no definite D call. The CDR3 consists of 11 residues. V was cut by 0 bases and J by 4 bases, with 0 bases left in between. The germline V gene encodes CDR1 SGDLS and CDR2 YYNGEE. The CDR3 here is CASSVADTQYF. The CDR3 region has the DNA TGTGCCAGCAGCGTAGCAGATACGCAGTATTTT. Variable domain in full (rest from reference TRBV9 and TRBJ2-3): DSGVTQTPKHLITATGQRVTLRCSPRSGDLSVYWYQQSLDQGLQFLIQYYNGEERAKGNILERFSAQQFPDLHSELNLSSLELGDSALYFCASSVADTQYFGPGTRLTVL.

In its sample, this clone was seen a few times. This chain uses TRBV5-6 with TRBJ2-7; tentative D call: TRBD1 (5 bases). Trimming stripped 0 bases from V and 1 base from J, with 5 bases between. Germline values: CDR1 SGHDT, CDR2 YYEEEE. The CDR3 runs 13 residues. The CDR3 loop reads CASSLGQSYEQYF. CDR3 nucleotides: TGTGCCAGCAGCTTGGGACAGTCCTACGAGCAGTACTTC.

This clone occurred a few times. The chain joins TRBV19 to TRBJ1-1; D uncertain. With 1 base removed from V and 8 bases from J, the gap between germline ends came to 8 bases. The CDR3 is 12 amino acids. Per the germline V gene, CDR1 is LNHDA and CDR2 is SQIVND (reference sequence). The CDR3 coding sequence is TGTGCCAGTAGTATAGTTGGATCGGAAGCTTTCTTT. Translating it yields CASSIVGSEAFF.

This clone was found a few times. V is TRBV23-1 and J is TRBJ2-5, with D perhaps given as TRBD1 or TRBD2 (6 bases each). TRBV23-1 is an open reading frame, and its role is uncertain. There are 17 residues in the CDR3. Trimming removed 1 base at V and 5 bases at J, with 20 bases between. CDR3 nucleotides: TGCGCCAGCAGTCAATGGGGGAGGACAGCCGGGGGTGAGACCCAGTACTTC. Translated: CASSQWGRTAGGETQYF.

The chain recombines TRBV29-1 with TRBJ2-2, with 10 bases that match TRBD1. Unmatched junction bases numbered 3, after V lost 4 bases and J lost 7 bases. Germline CDR1 SQVTM, CDR2 ANQGSEA. The CDR3 covers 13 residues. In nucleotides, the CDR3 is TGCAGCGTTGGACAGGGGGCAAACGGGGAGCTGTTTTTT. Translation gives CSVGQGANGELFF.

This clone came up a few times. The chain is built from TRBV29-1 and TRBJ2-7, with 9 bases aligning to TRBD1. Trimming cost V 7 bases and J 2 bases; bases outside gene matches: 3. From germline, CDR1 is SQVTM and CDR2 ANQGSEA. The CDR3 loop spans 12 amino acids. CDR3 in DNA: TGCAGCGCCCGGACAGGGGCCTACGAGCAGTACTTC. Its protein is CSARTGAYEQYF.